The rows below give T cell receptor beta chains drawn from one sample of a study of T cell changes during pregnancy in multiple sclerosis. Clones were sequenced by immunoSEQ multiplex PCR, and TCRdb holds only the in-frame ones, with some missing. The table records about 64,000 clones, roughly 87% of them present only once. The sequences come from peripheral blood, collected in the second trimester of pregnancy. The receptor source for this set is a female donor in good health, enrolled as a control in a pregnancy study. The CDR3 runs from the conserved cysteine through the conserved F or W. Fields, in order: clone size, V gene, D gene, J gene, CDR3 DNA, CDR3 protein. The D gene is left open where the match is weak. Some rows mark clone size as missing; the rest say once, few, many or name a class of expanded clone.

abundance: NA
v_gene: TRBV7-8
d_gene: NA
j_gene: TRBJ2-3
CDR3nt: TGTGCCAGCAGGCGACACCCTGAGGGCCTTAGCACAGATACGCAGTATTTT
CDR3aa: CASRRHPEGLSTDTQYF

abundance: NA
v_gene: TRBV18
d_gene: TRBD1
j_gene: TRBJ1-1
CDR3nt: TGTGCCAGCTCACCACGGGACAGGGCTAACACTGAAGCTTTCTTT
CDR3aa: CASSPRDRANTEAFF

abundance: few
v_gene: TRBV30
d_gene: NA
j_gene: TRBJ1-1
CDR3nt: TGTGCCTGGAGTGTTGGACGTTCCAGGGGTGGTAGGAACACTGAAGCTTTCTTT
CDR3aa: CAWSVGRSRGGRNTEAFF

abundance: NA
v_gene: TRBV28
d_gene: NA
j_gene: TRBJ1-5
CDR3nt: TGTGCCAGCAGCCCGGACAGAAGCTATCAGCCCCAGCATTTT
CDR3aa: CASSPDRSYQPQHF

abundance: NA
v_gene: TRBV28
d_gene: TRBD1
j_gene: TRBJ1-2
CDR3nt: TGTGCCAGCAGTCCCCCCGACAGGGAGGCGTATGGCTACACCTTC
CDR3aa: CASSPPDREAYGYTF

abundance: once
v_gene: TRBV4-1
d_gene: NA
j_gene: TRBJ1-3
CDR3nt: TGCGCCAGCAGCCAAGAAACCCGGGTGACGACCTCTGGAAACACCATATATTTT
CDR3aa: CASSQETRVTTSGNTIYF

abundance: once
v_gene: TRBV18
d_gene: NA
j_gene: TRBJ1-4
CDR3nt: TGTGCCAGCTCACAAGAGACACAGGGTTCCGGGGAAAAACTGTTTTTT
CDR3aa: CASSQETQGSGEKLFF

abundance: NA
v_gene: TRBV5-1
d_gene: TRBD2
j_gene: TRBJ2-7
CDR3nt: TGCGCCAGCAGCCTTGGACTAGCGGGAACCTACGAGCAGTACTTC
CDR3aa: CASSLGLAGTYEQYF

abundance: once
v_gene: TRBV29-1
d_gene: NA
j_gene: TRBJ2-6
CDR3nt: TGCAGCGCCCAAACAGATACAGGCTCTGGGGCCAACGTCCTGACTTTC
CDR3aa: CSAQTDTGSGANVLTF

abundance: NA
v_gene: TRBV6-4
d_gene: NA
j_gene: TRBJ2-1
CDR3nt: TGTGCCAGCAGGGGCAGCAACAATGAGCAGTTCTTC
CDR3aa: CASRGSNNEQFF

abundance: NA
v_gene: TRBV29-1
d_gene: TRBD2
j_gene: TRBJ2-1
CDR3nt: TGCAGCGCACTAGCGCCGGCTTACAATGAGCAGTTCTTC
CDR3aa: CSALAPAYNEQFF

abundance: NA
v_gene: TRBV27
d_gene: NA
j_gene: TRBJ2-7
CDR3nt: TGTGCCATCAAACCGGGAGCCAGCGACGAGCAGTACTTC
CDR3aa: CAIKPGASDEQYF

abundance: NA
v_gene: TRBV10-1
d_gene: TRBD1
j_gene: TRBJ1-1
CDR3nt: TGCGCCAGCAGCGACTGGACAGGGGGCAGCGCTGAAGCTTTCTTT
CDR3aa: CASSDWTGGSAEAFF

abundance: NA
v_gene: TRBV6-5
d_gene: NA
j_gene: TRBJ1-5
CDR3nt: TGTGCCAGCAGTTTCCTAAGTTCCCAACATCAGCCCCAGCATTTT
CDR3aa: CASSFLSSQHQPQHF

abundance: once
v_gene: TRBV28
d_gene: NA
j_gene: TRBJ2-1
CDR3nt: TGTGCCAGCAGTTTATACAGGGTCAGTGAGCAGTTCTTC
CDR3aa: CASSLYRVSEQFF

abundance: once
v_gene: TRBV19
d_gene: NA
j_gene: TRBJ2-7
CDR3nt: TGTGCCAGTAGTATCTTGGGCGGGTACGAGCAGTACTTC
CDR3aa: CASSILGGYEQYF

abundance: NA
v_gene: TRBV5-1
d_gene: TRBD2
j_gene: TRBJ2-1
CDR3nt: TGCGCCAGCAGTTTGACTAGCGGGAGGTCAGGGGGTGAGCAGTTCTTC
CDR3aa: CASSLTSGRSGGEQFF

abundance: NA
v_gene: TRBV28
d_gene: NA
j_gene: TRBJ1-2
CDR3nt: TGTGCCAGCAGGATAGGGGGATCTGGCTACACCTTC
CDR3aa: CASRIGGSGYTF

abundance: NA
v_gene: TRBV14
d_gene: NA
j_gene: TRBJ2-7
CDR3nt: TGTGCCAGCAGCGCAACCGGGATTACGAACTACGAGCAGTACTTC
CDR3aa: CASSATGITNYEQYF

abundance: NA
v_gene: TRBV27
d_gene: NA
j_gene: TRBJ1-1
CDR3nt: TGTGCCAGCAGTTTATTATCCTCTGAAGCTTTCTTT
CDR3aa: CASSLLSSEAFF

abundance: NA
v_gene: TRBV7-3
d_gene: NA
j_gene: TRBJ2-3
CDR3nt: TGTGCCAGCAGCTTAAACCGCCCTCCTGGCGATACGCAGTATTTT
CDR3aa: CASSLNRPPGDTQYF

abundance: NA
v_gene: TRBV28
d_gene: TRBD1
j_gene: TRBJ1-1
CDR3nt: TGTGCCAGCAGTTTACAGGGGGTGAGGACTGAAGCTTTCTTT
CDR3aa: CASSLQGVRTEAFF

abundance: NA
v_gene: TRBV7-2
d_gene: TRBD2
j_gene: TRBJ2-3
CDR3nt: TGTGCCAGCAGCCGCATGGGGCGGGGGATTGCATCTAGCACAGATACGCAGTATTTT
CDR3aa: CASSRMGRGIASSTDTQYF

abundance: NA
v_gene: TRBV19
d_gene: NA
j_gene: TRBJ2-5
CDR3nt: TGTGCCAGTAGTTCTCTGGGGGGAGAGACCCAGTACTTC
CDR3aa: CASSSLGGETQYF

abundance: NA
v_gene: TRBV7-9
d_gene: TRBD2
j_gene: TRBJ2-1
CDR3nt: TGTGCCAGCAGCCCGGGACTAGCGGGGGTAGTCAATGAGCAGTTCTTC
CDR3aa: CASSPGLAGVVNEQFF

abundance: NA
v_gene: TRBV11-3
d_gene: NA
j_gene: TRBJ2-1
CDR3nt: TGTGCCAGCAGCTTAGACCCCGGGACAAACAATGAGCAGTTCTTC
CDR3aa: CASSLDPGTNNEQFF

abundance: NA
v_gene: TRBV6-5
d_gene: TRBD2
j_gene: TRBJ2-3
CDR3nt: TGTGCCAGCAGACCGACACTTACTAGCGTCCCGCAGTATTTT
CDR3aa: CASRPTLTSVPQYF

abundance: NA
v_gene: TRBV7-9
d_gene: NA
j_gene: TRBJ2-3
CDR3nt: TGTGCCAGCAGCGGTGGTTGGGGTAGGGGGACAGATACGCAGTATTTT
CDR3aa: CASSGGWGRGTDTQYF

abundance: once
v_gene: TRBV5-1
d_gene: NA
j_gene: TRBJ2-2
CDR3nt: TGCGCCAGCAGCTTGCGGAGGGGGCTCACCGGGGAGCTGTTTTTT
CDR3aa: CASSLRRGLTGELFF

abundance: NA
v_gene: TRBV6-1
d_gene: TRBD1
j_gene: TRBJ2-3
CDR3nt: TGTGCCAGCATCTCCGGGACAGGGCATCCAGATACGCAGTATTTT
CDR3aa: CASISGTGHPDTQYF

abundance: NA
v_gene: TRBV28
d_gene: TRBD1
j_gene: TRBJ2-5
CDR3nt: TGTGCCAGCAGCCCCCAGGGGGACGTGTCAGAGACCCAGTACTTC
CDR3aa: CASSPQGDVSETQYF

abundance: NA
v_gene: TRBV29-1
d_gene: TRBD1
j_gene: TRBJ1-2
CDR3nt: TGCAGCGTGGCAGAACAGGGGATGGATGGCTACACCTTC
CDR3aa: CSVAEQGMDGYTF

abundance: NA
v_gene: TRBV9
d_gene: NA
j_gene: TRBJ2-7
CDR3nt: TGTGCCAGCAGCGTAGATCGGGGGTACGAGCAGTACTTC
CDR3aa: CASSVDRGYEQYF

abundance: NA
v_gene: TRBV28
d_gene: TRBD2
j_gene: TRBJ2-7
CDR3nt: TGTGCCAGCAGCCCACTAGCGGTTTTCTACGAGCAGTACTTC
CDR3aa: CASSPLAVFYEQYF

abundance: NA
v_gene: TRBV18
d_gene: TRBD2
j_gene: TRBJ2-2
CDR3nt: TGTGCCAGCTCACGGTCAGCGGGGGGAATCACCGGGGAGCTGTTTTTT
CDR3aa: CASSRSAGGITGELFF

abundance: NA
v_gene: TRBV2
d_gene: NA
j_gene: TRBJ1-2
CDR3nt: TGTGCCAGCAGTCGACAGTCCCCCTATGGCTACACCTTC
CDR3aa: CASSRQSPYGYTF

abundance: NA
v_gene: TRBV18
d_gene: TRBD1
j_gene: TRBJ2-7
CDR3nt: TGTGCCAGCTCACCGGGACAGGGGTTCGAGCAGTACTTC
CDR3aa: CASSPGQGFEQYF

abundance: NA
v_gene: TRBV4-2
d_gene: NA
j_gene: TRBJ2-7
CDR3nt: TGTGCCAGCAGCCAAGTCTTGCACGACATCTCCTACGAGCAGTACTTC
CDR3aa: CASSQVLHDISYEQYF

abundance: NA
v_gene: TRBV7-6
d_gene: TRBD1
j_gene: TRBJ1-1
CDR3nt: TGTGCCAGCAGCCAAGACAGGGTGGACACTGAAGCTTTCTTT
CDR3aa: CASSQDRVDTEAFF

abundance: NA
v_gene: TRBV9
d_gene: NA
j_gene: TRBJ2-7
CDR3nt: TGTGCCAGCAGCGTAGGGCCAGCGGCTTACGAGCAGTACTTC
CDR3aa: CASSVGPAAYEQYF